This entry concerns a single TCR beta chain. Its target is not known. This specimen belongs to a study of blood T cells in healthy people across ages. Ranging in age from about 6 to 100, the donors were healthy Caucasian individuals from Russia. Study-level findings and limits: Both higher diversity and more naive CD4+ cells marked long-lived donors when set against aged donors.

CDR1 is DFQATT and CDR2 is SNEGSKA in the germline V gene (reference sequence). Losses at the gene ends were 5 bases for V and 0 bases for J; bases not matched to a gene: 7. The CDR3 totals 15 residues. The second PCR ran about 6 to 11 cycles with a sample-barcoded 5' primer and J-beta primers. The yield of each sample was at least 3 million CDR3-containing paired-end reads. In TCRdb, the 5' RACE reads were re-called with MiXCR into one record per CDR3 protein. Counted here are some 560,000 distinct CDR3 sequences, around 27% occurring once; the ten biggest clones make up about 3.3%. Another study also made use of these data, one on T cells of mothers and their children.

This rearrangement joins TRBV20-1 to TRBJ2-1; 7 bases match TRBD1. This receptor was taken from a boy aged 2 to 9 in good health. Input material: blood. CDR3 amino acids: CSAEEQGSSYNEQFF. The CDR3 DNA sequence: TGCAGTGCTGAGGAACAGGGGAGCTCCTACAATGAGCAGTTCTTC.